What follows describes a single T cell receptor (beta chain). This entry belongs to a study of blood T cell repertoires in COVID-19. The wider study: PBMCs, B-cell-depleted T cells, or T cells provided the cDNA or gDNA that made up the material.

Libraries were prepared by immunoSEQ multiplex PCR; TCRdb keeps only in-frame clonotypes and omits some of them. This sample has 450,000 to 500,000 clones, with 88% found just once. The CDR3 consists of 13 residues. Germline-derived CDR1 and CDR2 are MNHEY and SVGAGI. V lost 6 bases and J lost 7; bases outside the gene matches: 8. Cohorts were based on clinical histories the participants reported. Donors of Cohort 3 who recovered were those that had two negative PCRs, clearance, or symptom resolution. V gene TRBV6-5 combines with J gene TRBJ1-2, with TRBD1 matching over 7 bases. The sample taken for sequencing was PBMCs or T cells enriched from blood (not recorded which). The TCR sequence derives from a woman aged 55-70 years who had recovered from COVID-19. CDR3 DNA: TGTGCCAGCAGCCCACAGGGGTTAAGTGGCTACACCTTC. This encodes CASSPQGLSGYTF.